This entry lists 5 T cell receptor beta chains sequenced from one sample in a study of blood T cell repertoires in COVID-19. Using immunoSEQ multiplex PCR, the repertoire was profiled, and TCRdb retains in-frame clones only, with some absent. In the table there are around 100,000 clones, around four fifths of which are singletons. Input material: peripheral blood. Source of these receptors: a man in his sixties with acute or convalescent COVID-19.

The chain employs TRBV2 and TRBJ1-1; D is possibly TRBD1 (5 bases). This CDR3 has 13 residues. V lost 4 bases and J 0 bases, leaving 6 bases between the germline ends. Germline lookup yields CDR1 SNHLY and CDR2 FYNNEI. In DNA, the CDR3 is TGTGCCAGCAGTGTACAGGTGAACACTGAAGCTTTCTTT. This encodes CASSVQVNTEAFF.

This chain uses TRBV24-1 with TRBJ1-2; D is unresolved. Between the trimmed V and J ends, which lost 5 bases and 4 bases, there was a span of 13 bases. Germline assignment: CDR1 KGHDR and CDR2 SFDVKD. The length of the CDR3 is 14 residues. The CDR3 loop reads CATSARVVGYGYTF. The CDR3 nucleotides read TGTGCCACCAGTGCTCGGGTGGTGGGCTATGGCTACACCTTC.

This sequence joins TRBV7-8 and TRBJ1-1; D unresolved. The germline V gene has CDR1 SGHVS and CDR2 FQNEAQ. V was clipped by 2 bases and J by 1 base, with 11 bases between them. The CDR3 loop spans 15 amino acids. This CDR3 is CASSLRLAGNTEAFF. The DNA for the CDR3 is TGTGCCAGCAGCTTAAGGTTGGCGGGGAACACTGAAGCTTTCTTT.

The CDR3 protein is CASSKTGGSTGELFF. DNA of the CDR3: TGCGCCAGCAGCAAGACAGGGGGCAGCACCGGGGAGCTGTTTTTT. This sequence joins TRBV5-1 and TRBJ2-2; 10 nucleotides align to TRBD1. The germline CDR1 and CDR2 sequences are SGHRS and YFSETQ. CDR3 length equals 15 residues. After removal of 4 bases from V and 4 bases from J, the junction contained 4 bases not matched to a gene. Combining the CDR3 with reference TRBV5-1 and TRBJ2-2 gives the whole variable domain KAGVTQTPRYLIKTRGQQVTLSCSPISGHRSVSWYQQTPGQGLQFLFEYFSETQRNKGNFPGRFSGRQFSNSRSEMNVSTLELGDSALYLCASSKTGGSTGELFFGEGSRLTVL.

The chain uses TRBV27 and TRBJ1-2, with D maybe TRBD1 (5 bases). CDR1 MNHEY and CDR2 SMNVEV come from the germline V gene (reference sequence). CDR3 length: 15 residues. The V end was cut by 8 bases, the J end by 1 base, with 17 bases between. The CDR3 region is CASRILGGVNYGYTF. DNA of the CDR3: TGTGCCAGCCGGATACTGGGAGGGGTTAACTATGGCTACACCTTC.